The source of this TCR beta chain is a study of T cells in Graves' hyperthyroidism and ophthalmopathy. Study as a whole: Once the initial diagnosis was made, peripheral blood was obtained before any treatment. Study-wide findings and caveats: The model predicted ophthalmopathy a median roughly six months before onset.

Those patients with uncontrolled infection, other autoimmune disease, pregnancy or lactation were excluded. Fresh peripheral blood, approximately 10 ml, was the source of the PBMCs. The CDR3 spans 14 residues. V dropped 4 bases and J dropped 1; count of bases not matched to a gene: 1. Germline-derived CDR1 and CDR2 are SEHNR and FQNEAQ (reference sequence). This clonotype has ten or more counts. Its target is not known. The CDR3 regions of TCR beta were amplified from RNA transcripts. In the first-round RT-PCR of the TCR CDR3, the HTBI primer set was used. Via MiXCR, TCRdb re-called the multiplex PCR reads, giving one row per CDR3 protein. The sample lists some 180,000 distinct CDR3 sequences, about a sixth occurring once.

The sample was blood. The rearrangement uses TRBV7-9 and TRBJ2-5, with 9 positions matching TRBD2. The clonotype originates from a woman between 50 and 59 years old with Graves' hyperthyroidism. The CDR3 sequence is CASSSSGVQETQYF. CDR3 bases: TGTGCCAGCAGCTCTAGCGGGGTCCAAGAGACCCAGTACTTC.